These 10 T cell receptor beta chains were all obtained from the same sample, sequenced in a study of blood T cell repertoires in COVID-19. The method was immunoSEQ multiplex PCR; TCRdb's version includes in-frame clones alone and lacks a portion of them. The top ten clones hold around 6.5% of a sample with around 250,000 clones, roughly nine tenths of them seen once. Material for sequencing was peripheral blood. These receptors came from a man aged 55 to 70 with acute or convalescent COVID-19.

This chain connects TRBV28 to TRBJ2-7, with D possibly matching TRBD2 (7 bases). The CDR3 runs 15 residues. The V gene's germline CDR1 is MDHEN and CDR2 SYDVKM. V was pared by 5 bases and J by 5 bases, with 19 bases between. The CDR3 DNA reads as TGTGCCAGCAGTCCCGGGGGGCGTCGGGGGCACGAGCAGTACTTC. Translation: CASSPGGRRGHEQYF. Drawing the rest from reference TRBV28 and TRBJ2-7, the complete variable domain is DVKVTQSSRYLVKRTGEKVFLECVQDMDHENMFWYRQDPGLGLRLIYFSYDVKMKEKGDIPEGYSVSREKKERFSLILESASTNQTSMYLCASSPGGRRGHEQYFGPGTRLTVT.

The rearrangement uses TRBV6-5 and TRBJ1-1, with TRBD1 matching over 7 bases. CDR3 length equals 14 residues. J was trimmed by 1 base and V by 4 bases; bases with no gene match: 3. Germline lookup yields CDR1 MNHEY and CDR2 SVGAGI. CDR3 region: CASSSWTGNTEAFF. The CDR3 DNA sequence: TGTGCCAGCAGTTCGTGGACAGGGAACACTGAAGCTTTCTTT.

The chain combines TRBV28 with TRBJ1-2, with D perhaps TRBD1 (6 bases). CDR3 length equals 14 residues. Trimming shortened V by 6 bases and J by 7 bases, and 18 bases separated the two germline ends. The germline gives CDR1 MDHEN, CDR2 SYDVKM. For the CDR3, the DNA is TGTGCCAGCAGGGGGCCGGGACAAGGGCCTGGCTACACCTTC. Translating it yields CASRGPGQGPGYTF.

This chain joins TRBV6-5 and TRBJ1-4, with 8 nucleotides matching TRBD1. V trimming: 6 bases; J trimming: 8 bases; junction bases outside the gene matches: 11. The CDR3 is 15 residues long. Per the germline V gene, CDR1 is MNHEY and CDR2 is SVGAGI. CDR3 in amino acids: CASRGATGAVEKLFF. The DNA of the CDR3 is TGTGCCAGCAGAGGGGCGACAGGGGCCGTCGAAAAACTGTTTTTT.

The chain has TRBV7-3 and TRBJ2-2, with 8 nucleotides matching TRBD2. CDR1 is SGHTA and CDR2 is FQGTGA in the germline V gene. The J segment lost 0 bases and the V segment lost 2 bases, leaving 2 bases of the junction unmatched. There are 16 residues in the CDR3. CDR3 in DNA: TGTGCCAGCAGCTTAGCGGGAGGAGCGAACACCGGGGAGCTGTTTTTT. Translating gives CASSLAGGANTGELFF.

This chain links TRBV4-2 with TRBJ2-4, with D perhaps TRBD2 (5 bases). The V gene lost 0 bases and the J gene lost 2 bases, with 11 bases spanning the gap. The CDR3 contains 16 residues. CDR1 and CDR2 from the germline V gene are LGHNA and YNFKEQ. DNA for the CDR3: TGTGCCAGCAGCCAAGATGGCACTAGTCCCAAAAACATTCAGTACTTC. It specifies CASSQDGTSPKNIQYF.

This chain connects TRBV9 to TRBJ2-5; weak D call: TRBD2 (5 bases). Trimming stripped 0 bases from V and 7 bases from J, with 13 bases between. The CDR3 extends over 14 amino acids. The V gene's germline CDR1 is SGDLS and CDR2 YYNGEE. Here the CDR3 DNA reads TGTGCCAGCAGCGTAGCTATGGGCGAGGGGACCCAGTACTTC. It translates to CASSVAMGEGTQYF.

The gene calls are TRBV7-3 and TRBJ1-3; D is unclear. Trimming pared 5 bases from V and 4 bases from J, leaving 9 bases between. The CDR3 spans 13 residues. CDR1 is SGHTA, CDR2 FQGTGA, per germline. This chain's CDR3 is CASSQNGGNTIYF. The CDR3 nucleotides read TGTGCCAGCAGCCAAAACGGGGGAAACACCATATATTTT. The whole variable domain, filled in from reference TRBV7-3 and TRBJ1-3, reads GAGVSQTPSNKVTEKGKYVELRCDPISGHTALYWYRQSLGQGPEFLIYFQGTGAADDSGLPNDRFFAVRPEGSVSTLKIQRTERGDSAVYLCASSQNGGNTIYFGEGSWLTVV.

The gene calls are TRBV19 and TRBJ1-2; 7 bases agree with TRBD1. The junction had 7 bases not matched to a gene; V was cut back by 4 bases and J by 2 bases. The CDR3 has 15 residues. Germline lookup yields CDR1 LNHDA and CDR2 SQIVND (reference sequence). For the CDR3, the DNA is TGTGCCAGTAGTAATTACAGGGGAATCAACTATGGCTACACCTTC. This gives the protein CASSNYRGINYGYTF.

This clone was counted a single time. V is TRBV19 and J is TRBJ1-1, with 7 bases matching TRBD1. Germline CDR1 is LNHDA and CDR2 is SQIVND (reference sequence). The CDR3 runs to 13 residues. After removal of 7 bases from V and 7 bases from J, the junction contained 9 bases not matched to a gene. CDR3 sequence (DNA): TGTGCCAGTATGGGGCAGGGGGTTCGTGAAGCTTTCTTT. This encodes CASMGQGVREAFF. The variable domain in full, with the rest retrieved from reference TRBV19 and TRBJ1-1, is DGGITQSPKYLFRKEGQNVTLSCEQNLNHDAMYWYRQDPGQGLRLIYYSQIVNDFQKGDIAEGYSVSREKKESFPLTVTSAQKNPTAFYLCASMGQGVREAFFGQGTRLTVV.